This entry describes one TCR beta chain. Its antigen remains unidentified. TCRdb's table, derived via immunoSEQ multiplex PCR, lists solely in-frame clones and lacks some. The data contain roughly 79,000 clones, about 92% of them singletons. This sample was taken from a study of T cell responses to AZD1222 COVID-19 vaccine. General observations from the study: In a largely white British group with more females than males, clonal diversity was possibly underestimated. Reports indicate that nearly half of spike-specific TCRs are directed at unmutated variant regions.

The CDR3 covers 14 residues. Germline values: CDR1 LNHDA, CDR2 SQIVND (reference sequence). V dropped 4 bases and J dropped 3 bases, with 13 bases sitting between them. The sequences come from peripheral blood, collected on day 0 of MenACWY control vaccination. The source is an adult in good health. The gene calls are TRBV19 and TRBJ2-7; possibly TRBD2 for D (5 bases). The CDR3 sequence is CASSRSRDRYEQYF. Written as DNA, the CDR3 is TGTGCCAGTAGTAGGTCCCGGGATCGCTACGAGCAGTACTTC.